Sequencing of this TCR beta chain was carried out in a study of blood T cells in healthy people across ages. A sample-barcoded 5' primer and a J-beta primer mix were used in a second PCR of roughly 7 to 12 cycles. A single record per CDR3 protein comes from TCRdb applying MiXCR to the 5' RACE reads. This table holds approximately 1.5 million distinct CDR3 sequences, about 35% found once. Caucasian individuals from Russia who were healthy and aged about 6 to 90 acted as donors. Germline values: CDR1 MNHNS, CDR2 SASEGT. Deletions cut 7 bases from V and 7 bases from J, with 8 bases between. The CDR3 has 12 amino acids.

The sequenced material came from blood. The clonotype comes from a woman in her 30s in good health. This chain uses TRBV6-1 with TRBJ1-6; D remains ambiguous. The CDR3 nucleotides are TGTGCCAGCACGAGGGCGAATTCACCCCTCCACTTT. Amino acid sequence: CASTRANSPLHF.